This T cell receptor (beta chain) was recorded in a study of blood T cell repertoires in COVID-19. Study at large: Acute and convalescent COVID-19 specimens originated in the United States, Italy and Spain. T cells, B-cell-depleted T cells, or PBMCs provided the cDNA or gDNA that served as material.

In the original workflow: Quantification of nucleated cells was approximated via reference gene primer amplification. The repertoire was sequenced with immunoSEQ multiplex PCR; TCRdb's copy has only in-frame clones and lacks some. V and J calls and clone size come straight from that table; D and trimming were deduced from the DNA. The sample records about 100,000 clones, just under 85% being singletons. The clonotype was recovered from a man aged 40-49 years with active or convalescent COVID-19. Sequences were obtained from peripheral blood.

CDR3 protein: CASSWTGVPPSNQPQHF. The DNA of the CDR3 is TGTGCCAGCAGTTGGACAGGGGTCCCCCCTAGCAATCAGCCCCAGCATTTT. J is TRBJ1-5 and V is TRBV2; the match to TRBD1 covers 9 bases. The CDR3 covers 17 residues. Germline V lookup: CDR1 SNHLY, CDR2 FYNNEI. Trimming removed 5 bases from V and 0 bases from J; junction bases left unmatched: 8.